This T cell receptor beta chain was profiled in a study of blood T cell repertoires in COVID-19. V lost 0 bases and J 8 bases, leaving 14 bases between the germline ends. Germline V gives CDR1 LGHNA, CDR2 YNFKEQ. The length of the CDR3 is 16 residues. In this sample, this clone turned up a few times. Enrollment of patients from Seattle took place during active infection, with longitudinal follow-up. Measured with immunoSEQ multiplex PCR; TCRdb has only the in-frame clones, and not every one. The data contain about 56,000 clones, 80% to 90% of them singletons. The J gene is TRBJ1-6, the V gene TRBV4-2; no clear D. The source is a woman aged 55-69 years with COVID-19, enrolled during active disease. Sequenced input: peripheral blood. The CDR3 loop reads CASSQETGEGYSPLHF. The CDR3 nucleotides are TGTGCCAGCAGCCAAGAGACGGGTGAGGGATATTCACCCCTCCACTTT.